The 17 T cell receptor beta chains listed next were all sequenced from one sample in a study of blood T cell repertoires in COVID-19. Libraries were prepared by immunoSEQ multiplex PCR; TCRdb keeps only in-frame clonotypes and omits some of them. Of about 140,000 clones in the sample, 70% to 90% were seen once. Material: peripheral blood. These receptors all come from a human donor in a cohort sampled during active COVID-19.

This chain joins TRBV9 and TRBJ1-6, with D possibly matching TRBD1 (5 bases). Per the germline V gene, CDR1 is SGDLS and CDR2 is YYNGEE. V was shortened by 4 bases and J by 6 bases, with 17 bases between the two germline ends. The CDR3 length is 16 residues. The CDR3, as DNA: TGTGCCAGCAGCCCCGTGGGGGGACGCGGTAATTCACCCCTCCACTTT. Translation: CASSPVGGRGNSPLHF.

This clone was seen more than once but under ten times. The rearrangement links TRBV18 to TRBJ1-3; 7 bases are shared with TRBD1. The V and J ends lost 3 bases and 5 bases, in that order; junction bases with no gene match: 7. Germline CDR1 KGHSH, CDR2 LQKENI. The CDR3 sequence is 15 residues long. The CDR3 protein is CASSPSTGYRNTIYF. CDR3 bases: TGTGCCAGCTCACCTTCGACAGGGTACAGAAACACCATATATTTT. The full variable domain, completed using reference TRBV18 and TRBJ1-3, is NAGVMQNPRHLVRRRGQEARLRCSPMKGHSHVYWYRQLPEEGLKFMVYLQKENIIDESGMPKERFSAEFPKEGPSILRIQQVVRGDSAAYFCASSPSTGYRNTIYFGEGSWLTVV.

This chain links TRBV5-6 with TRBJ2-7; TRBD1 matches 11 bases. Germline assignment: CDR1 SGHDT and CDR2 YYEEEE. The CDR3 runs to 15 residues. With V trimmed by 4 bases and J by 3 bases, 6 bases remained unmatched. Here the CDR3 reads CASSRPGQGDYEQYF. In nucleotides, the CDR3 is TGTGCCAGCAGCAGACCGGGACAGGGGGACTACGAGCAGTACTTC.

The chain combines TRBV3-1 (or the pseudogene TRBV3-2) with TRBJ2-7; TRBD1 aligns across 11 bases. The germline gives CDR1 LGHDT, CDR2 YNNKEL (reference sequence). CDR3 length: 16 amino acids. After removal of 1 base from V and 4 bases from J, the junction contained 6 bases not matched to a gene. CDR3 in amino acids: CASSQAFGTGGYEQYF. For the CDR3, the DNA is TGTGCCAGCAGCCAAGCCTTCGGGACAGGGGGGTACGAGCAGTACTTC.

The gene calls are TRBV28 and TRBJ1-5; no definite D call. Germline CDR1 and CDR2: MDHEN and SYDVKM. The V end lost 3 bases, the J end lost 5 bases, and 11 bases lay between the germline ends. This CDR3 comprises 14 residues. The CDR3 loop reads CASSFGTEDQPQHF. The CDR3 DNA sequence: TGTGCCAGCAGTTTCGGTACAGAAGATCAGCCCCAGCATTTT.

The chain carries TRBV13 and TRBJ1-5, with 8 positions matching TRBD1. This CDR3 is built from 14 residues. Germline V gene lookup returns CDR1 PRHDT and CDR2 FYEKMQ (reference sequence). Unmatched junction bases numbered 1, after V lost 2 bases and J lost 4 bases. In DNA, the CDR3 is TGTGCCAGCAGCTTAAACAGGGGGAATCAGCCCCAGCATTTT. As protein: CASSLNRGNQPQHF.

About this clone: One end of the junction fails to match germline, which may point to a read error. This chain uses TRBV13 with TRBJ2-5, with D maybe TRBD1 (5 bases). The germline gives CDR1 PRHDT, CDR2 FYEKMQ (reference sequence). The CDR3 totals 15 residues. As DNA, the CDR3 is TGTGCCAGCAGCCTAGGCGTGGGGCCGGGAGAGACCCAGTACTTC. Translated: CASSLGVGPGETQYF.

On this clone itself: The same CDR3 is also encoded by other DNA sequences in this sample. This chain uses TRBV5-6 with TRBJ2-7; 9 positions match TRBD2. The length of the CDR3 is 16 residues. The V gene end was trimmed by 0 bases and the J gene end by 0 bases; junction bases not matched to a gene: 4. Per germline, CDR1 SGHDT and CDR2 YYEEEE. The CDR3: CASSLGGGGASYEQYF. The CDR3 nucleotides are TGTGCCAGCAGCTTGGGGGGCGGGGGGGCCTCCTACGAGCAGTACTTC. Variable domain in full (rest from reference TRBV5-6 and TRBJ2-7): DAGVTQSPTHLIKTRGQQVTLRCSPKSGHDTVSWYQQALGQGPQFIFQYYEEEERQRGNFPDRFSGHQFPNYSSELNVNALLLGDSALYLCASSLGGGGASYEQYFGPGTRLTVT.

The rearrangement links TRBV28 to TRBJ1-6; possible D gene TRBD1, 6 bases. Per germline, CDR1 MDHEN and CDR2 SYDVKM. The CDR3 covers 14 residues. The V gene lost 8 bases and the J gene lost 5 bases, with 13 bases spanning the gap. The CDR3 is CASEGVGDNSPLHF. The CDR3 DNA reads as TGTGCCAGCGAGGGGGTTGGGGATAATTCACCCCTCCACTTT.

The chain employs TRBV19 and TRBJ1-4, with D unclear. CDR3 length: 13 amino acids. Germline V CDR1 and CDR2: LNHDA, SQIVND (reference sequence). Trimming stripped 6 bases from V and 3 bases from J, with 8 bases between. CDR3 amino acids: CASRAPPNEKLFF. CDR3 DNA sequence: TGTGCCAGTAGGGCACCTCCTAATGAAAAACTGTTTTTT.

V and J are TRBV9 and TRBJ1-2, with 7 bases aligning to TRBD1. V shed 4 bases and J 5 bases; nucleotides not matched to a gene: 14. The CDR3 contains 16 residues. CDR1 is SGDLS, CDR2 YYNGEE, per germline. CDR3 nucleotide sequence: TGTGCCAGCAGCTCTTCCGGGACAGCGGTTTCTTATGGCTACACCTTC. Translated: CASSSSGTAVSYGYTF.

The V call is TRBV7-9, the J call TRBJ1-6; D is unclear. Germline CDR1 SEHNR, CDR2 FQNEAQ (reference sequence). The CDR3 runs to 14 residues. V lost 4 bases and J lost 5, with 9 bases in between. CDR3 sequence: CASSWPADNSPLHF. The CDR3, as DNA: TGTGCCAGCAGCTGGCCCGCAGATAATTCACCCCTCCACTTT. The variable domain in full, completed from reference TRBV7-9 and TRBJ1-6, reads DTGVSQNPRHKITKRGQNVTFRCDPISEHNRLYWYRQTLGQGPEFLTYFQNEAQLEKSRLLSDRFSAERPKGSFSTLEIQRTEQGDSAMYLCASSWPADNSPLHFGNGTRLTVT.

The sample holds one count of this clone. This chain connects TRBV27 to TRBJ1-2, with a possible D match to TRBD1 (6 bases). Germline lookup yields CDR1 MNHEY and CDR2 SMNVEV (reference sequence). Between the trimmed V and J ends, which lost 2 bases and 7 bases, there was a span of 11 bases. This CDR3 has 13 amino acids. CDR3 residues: CASSLSRGGGYTF. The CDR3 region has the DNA TGTGCCAGCAGTTTAAGCAGGGGTGGTGGCTACACCTTC.

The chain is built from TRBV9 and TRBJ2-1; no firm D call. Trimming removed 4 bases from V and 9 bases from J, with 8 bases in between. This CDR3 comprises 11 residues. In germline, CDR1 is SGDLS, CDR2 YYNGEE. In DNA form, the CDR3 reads TGTGCCAGCAGCCTCTCTAGTGAGCAGTTCTTC. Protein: CASSLSSEQFF.

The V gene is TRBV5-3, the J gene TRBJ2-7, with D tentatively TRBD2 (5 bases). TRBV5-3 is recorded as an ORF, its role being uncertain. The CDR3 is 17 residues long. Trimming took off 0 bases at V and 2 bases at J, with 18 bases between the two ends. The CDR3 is CARSLGGGVGLAYEQYF. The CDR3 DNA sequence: TGTGCCAGAAGCTTGGGCGGTGGGGTTGGACTTGCCTACGAGCAGTACTTC.

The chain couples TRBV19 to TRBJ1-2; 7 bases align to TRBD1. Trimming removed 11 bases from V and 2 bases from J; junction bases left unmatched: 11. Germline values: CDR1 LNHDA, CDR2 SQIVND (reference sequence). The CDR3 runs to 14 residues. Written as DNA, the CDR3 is TGTGCCGGACTAAGGACAGGCCTCAACTATGGCTACACCTTC. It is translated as CAGLRTGLNYGYTF.

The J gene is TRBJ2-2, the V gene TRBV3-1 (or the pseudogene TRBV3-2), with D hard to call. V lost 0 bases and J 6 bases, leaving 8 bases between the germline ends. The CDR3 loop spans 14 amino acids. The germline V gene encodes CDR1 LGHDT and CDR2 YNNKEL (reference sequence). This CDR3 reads CASSQELQAGELFF. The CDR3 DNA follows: TGTGCCAGCAGCCAAGAATTGCAGGCCGGGGAGCTGTTTTTT.